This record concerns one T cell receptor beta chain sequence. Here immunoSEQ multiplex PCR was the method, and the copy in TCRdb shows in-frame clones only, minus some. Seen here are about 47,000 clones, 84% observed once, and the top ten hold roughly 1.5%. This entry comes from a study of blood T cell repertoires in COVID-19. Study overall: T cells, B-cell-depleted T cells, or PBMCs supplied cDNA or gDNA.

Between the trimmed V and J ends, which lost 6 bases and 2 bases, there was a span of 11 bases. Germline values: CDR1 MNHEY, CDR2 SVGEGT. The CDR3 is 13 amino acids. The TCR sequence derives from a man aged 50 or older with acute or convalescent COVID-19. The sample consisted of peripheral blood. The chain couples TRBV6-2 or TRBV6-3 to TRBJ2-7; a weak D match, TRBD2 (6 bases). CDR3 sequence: CASSPGATYEQYF. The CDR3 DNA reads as TGTGCCAGCAGCCCGGGAGCGACCTACGAGCAGTACTTC.